The 17 T cell receptor beta chains reported below all come from one sample, sequenced in a study of T cell responses to AZD1222 COVID-19 vaccine. The table came from immunoSEQ multiplex PCR; TCRdb's copy has only in-frame clones and leaves some out. This repertoire shows 200,000 or so clones, 85% to 90% found once; its top ten account for 5% to 7%. The source was peripheral blood, collected on day 0 of AZD1222 vaccination. These receptors were obtained from an adult in good health.

The rearrangement links TRBV30 to TRBJ2-5; D may be TRBD2 (7 bases). V was clipped by 0 bases and J by 4 bases, with 15 bases between them. Germline CDR1 reads GTSNPN; CDR2 reads SVGIG (reference sequence). This CDR3 comprises 15 residues. The CDR3 nucleotides read TGTGCCTGGAGTGTCGGCGGGGGCCTCCGAGAGACCCAGTACTTC. This codes for CAWSVGGGLRETQYF.

This chain connects TRBV6-2 or TRBV6-3 to TRBJ2-7; D is unresolved. The germline V and J ends were trimmed by 2 bases and 2 bases, with 22 bases remaining between them. The CDR3 is made up of 18 amino acids. Germline V gene lookup returns CDR1 MNHEY and CDR2 SVGEGT. The CDR3 spells CASSYGLQRGLVTYEQYF. CDR3 nucleotide sequence: TGTGCCAGCAGTTACGGGCTTCAAAGAGGCCTGGTGACCTACGAGCAGTACTTC.

The genes are TRBV11-2 and TRBJ1-2; D is unresolved. V lost 1 base and J lost 4, with 4 bases in between. The CDR3 sequence is 12 residues long. Germline values: CDR1 SGHAT, CDR2 FQNNGV. The CDR3 loop is CASSLGPYGYTF. DNA of the CDR3: TGTGCCAGCAGCTTAGGACCCTATGGCTACACCTTC.

The chain links TRBV7-3 to TRBJ2-1; 13 positions match TRBD2. Germline V gene sequence: CDR1 SGHTA, CDR2 FQGTGA. The CDR3 extends over 15 amino acids. J gave up 7 bases and V 5 bases, and 5 bases lay outside the gene matches. The CDR3 sequence: CASSPGLAGRNEQFF. CDR3 nucleotide sequence: TGTGCCAGCAGCCCGGGACTAGCGGGACGAAATGAGCAGTTCTTC.

The CDR3, as DNA: TGCGCCAGCAGCCAAGACGGTAACACCGGGGAGCTGTTTTTT. Its protein is CASSQDGNTGELFF. The gene calls are TRBV4-3 and TRBJ2-2; D remains ambiguous. Germline V CDR1 and CDR2: LGHNA, YSLEER. V was pared by 0 bases and J by 2 bases, with 4 bases between. This CDR3 spans 14 amino acids.

This clone was detected only a few times. The chain carries TRBV5-1 and TRBJ2-1; 11 positions agree with TRBD2. This CDR3 has 17 residues. Trimming removed 0 bases from V and 3 bases from J; junction bases left unmatched: 5. In germline, CDR1 is SGHRS, CDR2 YFSETQ. The CDR3 sequence is CASSLETSGTYYNEQFF. The DNA of the CDR3 is TGCGCCAGCAGCTTGGAGACTAGCGGGACGTACTACAATGAGCAGTTCTTC.

This clone occurred once. The V gene is TRBV7-9, the J gene TRBJ1-2; the D is unclear. CDR1 is SEHNR, CDR2 FQNEAQ, per germline (reference sequence). The germline V and J ends were trimmed by 3 bases and 3 bases, with 8 bases remaining between them. This CDR3 comprises 13 residues. CDR3 sequence (DNA): TGTGCCAGCAGCTTCAACGGGGACTATGGCTACACCTTC. Encoded protein: CASSFNGDYGYTF.

The chain carries TRBV18 and TRBJ2-1; unclear D gene. The V gene lost 3 bases and the J gene lost 0 bases, with 12 bases spanning the gap. The germline V gene encodes CDR1 KGHSH and CDR2 LQKENI. This CDR3 is built from 16 residues. Here the CDR3 reads CASSPSRTGSYNEQFF. In DNA form, the CDR3 reads TGTGCCAGCTCACCCTCTCGGACGGGCTCCTACAATGAGCAGTTCTTC.

CDR3 bases: TGTGCCAGTGGGACAGGGGAAATGAGGCTATATGGCTACACCTTC. This codes for CASGTGEMRLYGYTF. The chain links TRBV2 to TRBJ1-2; 10 bases align to TRBD1. The germline V gene has CDR1 SNHLY and CDR2 FYNNEI. Losses at the gene ends were 9 bases for V and 5 bases for J; bases not matched to a gene: 12. This CDR3 spans 15 amino acids.

The chain employs TRBV7-2 and TRBJ2-1, with D perhaps TRBD2 (6 bases). Looked up from germline, CDR1 is SGHTA and CDR2 is FQGNSA. Trimming left V 5 bases short and J 7 bases short, with 18 bases between. The CDR3 has 15 residues. The CDR3: CASSQRRGGPNEQFF. The CDR3, as DNA: TGTGCCAGCAGCCAAAGGAGGGGCGGGCCTAATGAGCAGTTCTTC. The full variable domain, with the rest looked up from reference TRBV7-2 and TRBJ2-1, is GAGVSQSPSNKVTEKGKDVELRCDPISGHTALYWYRQSLGQGLEFLIYFQGNSAPDKSGLPSDRFSAERTGGSVSTLTIQRTQQEDSAVYLCASSQRRGGPNEQFFGPGTRLTVL.

V is TRBV6-6 and J is TRBJ1-6; tentatively, D is TRBD1 (5 bases). Trimming cost V 2 bases and J 7 bases, with 12 bases left between them. The CDR3 spans 15 residues. Per the germline V gene, CDR1 is MNHNY and CDR2 is SVGAGI (reference sequence). The CDR3, as DNA: TGTGCCAGCAGTTACCCCGGACAAGTCAATTCACCCCTCCACTTT. It specifies CASSYPGQVNSPLHF.

The chain recombines TRBV23-1 with TRBJ1-5, with 7 bases fitting TRBD1. TRBV23-1 is reported as an ORF; its role is uncertain. The CDR3 runs 16 residues. V trimming: 2 bases; J trimming: 6 bases; junction bases outside the gene matches: 10. In DNA form, the CDR3 reads TGCGCCAGCAGTCAACCAGACAGGGATTGGAGTCAGCCCCAGCATTTT. This sequence encodes CASSQPDRDWSQPQHF.

This sequence joins TRBV29-1 and TRBJ1-4; D is ambiguous. V gave up 8 bases and J gave up 5 bases, with 15 bases separating them. The CDR3 loop spans 13 amino acids. Germline CDR1 reads SQVTM; CDR2 reads ANQGSEA. The CDR3 loop reads CSFPRTENEKLFF. In DNA form, the CDR3 reads TGCAGCTTCCCTCGGACGGAGAATGAAAAACTGTTTTTT.

The chain couples TRBV13 to TRBJ1-6; 8 positions agree with TRBD1. The germline CDR1 and CDR2 sequences are PRHDT and FYEKMQ (reference sequence). V lost 1 base and J lost 7; bases outside the gene matches: 6. The CDR3 spans 16 residues. CDR3 residues: CASSLAAGGRNSPLHF. The CDR3 nucleotides read TGTGCCAGCAGCTTAGCCGCAGGGGGCCGAAATTCACCCCTCCACTTT.

J is TRBJ2-2 and V is TRBV2; 8 bases align to TRBD1. The CDR3 contains 15 residues. Looked up from germline, CDR1 is SNHLY and CDR2 is FYNNEI. V lost 3 bases and J lost 6; bases outside the gene matches: 6. CDR3 region: CASSDLDRASGELFF. In nucleotides, the CDR3 is TGTGCCAGCAGTGACTTGGACAGGGCATCCGGGGAGCTGTTTTTT.

V gene TRBV6-5 combines with J gene TRBJ1-2; 9 nucleotides agree with TRBD1. V was clipped by 6 bases and J by 1 base; unmatched bases: 6. CDR1 MNHEY and CDR2 SVGAGI come from the germline V gene. The CDR3 consists of 15 residues. For the CDR3, the DNA is TGTGCCAGCAGCAGGACAGGGGCTATTAACTATGGCTACACCTTC. Amino acid sequence: CASSRTGAINYGYTF.

This chain joins TRBV5-5 and TRBJ2-3; TRBD1 aligns across 7 bases. The length of the CDR3 is 14 residues. J lost 1 base, V lost 2 bases, and 1 base had no gene match. Germline V gives CDR1 SGHKS, CDR2 YYEKEE (reference sequence). In DNA, the CDR3 is TGTGCCAGCAGCTTCGGACAGGGCACAGATACGCAGTATTTT. Its protein product is CASSFGQGTDTQYF.